This T cell receptor (beta chain) derives from a study of blood T cell repertoires in COVID-19. Authors' methods: For nucleated cells, counts were estimated from reference gene primer amplification. Generated by immunoSEQ multiplex PCR, the TCRdb table keeps only in-frame clones and is missing some. Clonal size and the V and J genes are those of that table, whereas D and trimming came from the DNA. The table lists over 120,000 clones, 75% to 85% of them singletons. V was cut by 4 bases and J by 0 bases, with 10 bases left in between. The CDR3 spans 14 residues. Germline V CDR1 and CDR2: SGHVS, FQNEAQ.

V gene TRBV7-8 combines with J gene TRBJ2-7; a possible D gene is TRBD1 (5 bases). The sample consisted of peripheral blood. The TCR originated in a man in his fifties or sixties with active or convalescent COVID-19. The CDR3 region has the DNA TGTGCCAGCAGCTCGACAGAGAACTCCTACGAGCAGTACTTC. It is translated as CASSSTENSYEQYF.